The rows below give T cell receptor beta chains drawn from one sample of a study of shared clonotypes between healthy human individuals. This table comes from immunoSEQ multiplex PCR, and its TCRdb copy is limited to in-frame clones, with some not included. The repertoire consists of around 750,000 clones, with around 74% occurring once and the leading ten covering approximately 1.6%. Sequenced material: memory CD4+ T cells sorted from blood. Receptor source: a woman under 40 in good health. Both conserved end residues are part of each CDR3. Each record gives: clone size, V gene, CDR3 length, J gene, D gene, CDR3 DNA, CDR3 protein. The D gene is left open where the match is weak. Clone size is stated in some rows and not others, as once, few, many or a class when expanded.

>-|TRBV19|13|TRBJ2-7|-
TGTGCCAGTAGTCGGGGTACAGGGTACGAGCAGTACTTC
CASSRGTGYEQYF
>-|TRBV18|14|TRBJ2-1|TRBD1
TGTGCCAGCTCACAAGGACAGGACTCCAATGAGCAGTTCTTC
CASSQGQDSNEQFF
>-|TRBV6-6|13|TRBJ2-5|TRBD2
TGTGCCAGCACTGGACTAGCGGGAGAGACCCAGTACTTC
CASTGLAGETQYF
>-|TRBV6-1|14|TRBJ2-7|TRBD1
TGTGCCAGCATGAAGGCGACAGGGTGGTACGAGCAGTACTTC
CASMKATGWYEQYF
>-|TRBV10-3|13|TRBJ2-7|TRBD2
TGTGCCATCAGAGCATCGGGGGGCTACGAGCAGTACTTC
CAIRASGGYEQYF
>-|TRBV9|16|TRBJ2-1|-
TGTGCCAGCAGCGGCGGCTCGGGGATTAGGAACAATGAGCAGTTCTTC
CASSGGSGIRNNEQFF
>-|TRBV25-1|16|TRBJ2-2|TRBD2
TGTGCCAGCAGTGCGATCTGGACTAGCGGGATCGGGGAGCTGTTTTTT
CASSAIWTSGIGELFF
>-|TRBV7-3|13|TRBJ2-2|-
TGTGCCAGCAGCTTCACCAACACCGGGGAGCTGTTTTTT
CASSFTNTGELFF
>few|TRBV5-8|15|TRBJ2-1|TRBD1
TGTGCCAGCAGCCACCGGGACAGGGGCTACAATGAGCAGTTCTTC
CASSHRDRGYNEQFF
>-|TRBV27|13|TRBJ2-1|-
TGTGCCAGCAGTTTATACGGGGGAAATGAGCAGTTCTTC
CASSLYGGNEQFF
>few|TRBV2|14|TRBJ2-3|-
TGTGCCAGCAGCGGTAGCGGAGGCACAGATACGCAGTATTTT
CASSGSGGTDTQYF
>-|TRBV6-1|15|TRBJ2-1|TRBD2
TGTGCCAGCAGCGAACGGTCTAGCGGGAGCAATGAGCAGTTCTTC
CASSERSSGSNEQFF
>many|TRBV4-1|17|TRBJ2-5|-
TGCGCCAGCAGCCAAGATAGTACGGGAGTTGGACAAGAGACCCAGTACTTC
CASSQDSTGVGQETQYF
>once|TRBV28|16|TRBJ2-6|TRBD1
TGTGCCAGCAACACAGGGACAGGGACCGGGGCCAACGTCCTGACTTTC
CASNTGTGTGANVLTF
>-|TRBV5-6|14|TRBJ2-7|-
TGTGCCAGCAAAACTTCCCGTGGGGGGTGGGAGCAGTACTTC
CASKTSRGGWEQYF
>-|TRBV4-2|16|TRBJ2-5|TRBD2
TGTGCCAGCAGCCAAGATCAGACTAGCGGGAGGGGGACCCAGTACTTC
CASSQDQTSGRGTQYF
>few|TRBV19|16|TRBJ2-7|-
TGTGCCAGTAGTTCTTTCGTATTGGCGACTATGGACGAGCAGTACTTC
CASSSFVLATMDEQYF
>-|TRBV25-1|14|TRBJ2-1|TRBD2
TGTGCCAGCAGTCACGGTGGGGGGGGACATGAGCAGTTCTTC
CASSHGGGGHEQFF
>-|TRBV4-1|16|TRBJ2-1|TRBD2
TGCGCCAGCAGCCGAGATCCTAGCGGGGGTTACAATGAGCAGTTCTTC
CASSRDPSGGYNEQFF
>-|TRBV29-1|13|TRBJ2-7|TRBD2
TGCAGCGTTGAACGGGAGGGAACCTACGAGCAGTACTTC
CSVEREGTYEQYF
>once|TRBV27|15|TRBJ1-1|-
TGTGCCAGCAGTTTAGCCCGCGGACTGGGGGCCGGGGCTTTCTTT
CASSLARGLGAGAFF
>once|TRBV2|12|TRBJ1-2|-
TGTGCCAGCAGTGACCTACCCGGCGGCTACACCTTC
CASSDLPGGYTF
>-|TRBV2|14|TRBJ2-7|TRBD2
TGTGCCAGCAGTGACGCGGGAGGGCCCTACGAGCAGTACTTC
CASSDAGGPYEQYF
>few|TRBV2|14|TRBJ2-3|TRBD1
TGTGCCAGCTCGGGACAGGGACGCACAGATACGCAGTATTTT
CASSGQGRTDTQYF
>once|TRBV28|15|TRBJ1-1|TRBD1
TGTGCCAGCAGTTTGGATGGGACAGGGGGTACTGAAGCTTTCTTT
CASSLDGTGGTEAFF
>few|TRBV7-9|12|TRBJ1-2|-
TGTGCCAGCAGTAAAGATGAGGATGGCTACACCTTC
CASSKDEDGYTF
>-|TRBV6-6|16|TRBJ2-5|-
TGTGCCAGCAGTTACTCTTTGGAGTCAGGTTTAGAGACCCAGTACTTC
CASSYSLESGLETQYF
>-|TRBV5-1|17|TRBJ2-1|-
TGCGCCAGCAGCCTAGGCTTGACTAGTGTCTCCTACAATGAGCAGTTCTTC
CASSLGLTSVSYNEQFF
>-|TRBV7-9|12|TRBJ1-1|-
TGTGCTAGCAGCTTACAGCAATCTGAAGCTTTCTTT
CASSLQQSEAFF
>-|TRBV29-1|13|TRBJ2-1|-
TGCAGCGTTGTTAAGCGGAGCCCTGGCGAGCAGTTCTTC
CSVVKRSPGEQFF
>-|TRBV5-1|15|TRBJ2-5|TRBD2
TGCGCCAGCAACAGAGCGGGAGTAAGTCAAGAGACCCAGTACTTC
CASNRAGVSQETQYF
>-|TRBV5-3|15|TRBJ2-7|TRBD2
TGTGCCAGAAGCTCTTTCGCGGGAGCGTCGTACGAGCAGTACTTC
CARSSFAGASYEQYF
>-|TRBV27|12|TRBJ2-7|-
TGTGCCAGCTTTAGTAGCTCCTACGAGCAGTACTTC
CASFSSSYEQYF
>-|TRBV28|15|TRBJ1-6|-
TGTGCCAGCACCTCAGTTCGGACCGCGGTTTTCCCCCTCCACTTT
CASTSVRTAVFPLHF
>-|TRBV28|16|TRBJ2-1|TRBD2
TGTGCCAGCAGGGATAGCGGGAGAGGATCCTACAATGAGCAGTTCTTC
CASRDSGRGSYNEQFF
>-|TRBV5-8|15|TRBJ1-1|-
TGTGCCAGCAGATGGATACAAGCCATGAACACTGAAGCTTTCTTT
CASRWIQAMNTEAFF
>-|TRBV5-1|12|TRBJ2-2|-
TGCGCCAGCAGCATAAGGACCGGGGAGCTGTTTTTT
CASSIRTGELFF
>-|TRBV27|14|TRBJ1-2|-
TGTGCCAGCAGTCCCCGGGAGGGACGGTATGGCTACACCTTC
CASSPREGRYGYTF
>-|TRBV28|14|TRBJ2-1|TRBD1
TGTGCCAGCAACGGGGCAGGGGGCAAAGATGAGCAGTTCTTC
CASNGAGGKDEQFF
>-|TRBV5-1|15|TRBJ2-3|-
TGCGCCAGCAGCTTAGGCAGGATGATGACAGATACGCAGTATTTT
CASSLGRMMTDTQYF
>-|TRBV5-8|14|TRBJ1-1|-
TGTGCCAGCAGCTTGGTAGGGCCTGGCACTGAAGCTTTCTTT
CASSLVGPGTEAFF
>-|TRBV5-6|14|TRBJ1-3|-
TGTGCCAGCAGCTTGACAGGGTTTGGAAACACCATATATTTT
CASSLTGFGNTIYF
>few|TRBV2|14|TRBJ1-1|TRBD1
TGTGCCAGCAGTCGACAGGGGAGGTATGCTGAAGCTTTCTTT
CASSRQGRYAEAFF
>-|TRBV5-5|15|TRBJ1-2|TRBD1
TGTGCCAGCAGCTTGGTGGTTGGGACAGGGGTAGTCTACACCTTC
CASSLVVGTGVVYTF
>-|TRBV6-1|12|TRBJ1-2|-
TGTGCCAGCAGTGAACAGGGTTATGGCTACACCTTC
CASSEQGYGYTF
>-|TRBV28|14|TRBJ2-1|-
TGTGCCAGCAGGGGGGTGGGAAAAATCCATGAGCAGTTCTTC
CASRGVGKIHEQFF
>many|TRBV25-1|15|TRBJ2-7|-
TGTGCCAGCAGTAGTGGACAGCTACCCCCCAACGAGCAGTACTTC
CASSSGQLPPNEQYF
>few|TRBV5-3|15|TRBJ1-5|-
TGTGCCAGAAGCCTTCGGGGGCAAGGCAATCAGCCCCAGCATTTT
CARSLRGQGNQPQHF
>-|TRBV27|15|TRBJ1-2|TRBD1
TGTGCCAGCAGTCCGTGGGGAGGGCAGGGGGCCGGCTACACCTTC
CASSPWGGQGAGYTF
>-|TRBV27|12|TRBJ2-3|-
TGTGCCAGCAGTCCGACGGGGTCGACGCAGTATTTT
CASSPTGSTQYF
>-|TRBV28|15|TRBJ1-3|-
TGTGCCAGCAGAAGTCGGGACACCTCTGGAAACACCATATATTTT
CASRSRDTSGNTIYF
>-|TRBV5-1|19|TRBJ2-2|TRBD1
TGCGCCAGCAGCTCGGGACAGTTGGGCCTGTACGCGAACACCGGGGAGCTGTTTTTT
CASSSGQLGLYANTGELFF
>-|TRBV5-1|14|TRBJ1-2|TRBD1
TGCGCCAGCAGCGCCACAGGGGAGGACTATGGCTACACCTTC
CASSATGEDYGYTF